Described below is a single TCR beta chain sequence and its context. CDR1 and CDR2 from the germline V gene are DFQATT and SNEGSKA (reference sequence). This CDR3 region has 14 residues. The V end lost 3 bases, the J end lost 4 bases, and 13 bases lay between the germline ends. These data originate in a study of blood T cell repertoires in COVID-19. Study processing details: Amplification of reference gene primers was used by the study to estimate nucleated cell counts. The table came from immunoSEQ multiplex PCR; TCRdb's copy has only in-frame clones and leaves some out. That table furnishes V, J and clone size, whereas the DNA furnished D and trimming. The table has over 90,000 clones, more than 65% seen once; the top ten hold nearly 25%.

Sequenced: peripheral blood. The chain combines TRBV20-1 with TRBJ1-3; D gene ambiguous. This receptor was obtained from a man older than 75 with active or convalescent COVID-19. The CDR3 loop is CSASGPQAGNTIYF. The CDR3 DNA reads TGCAGTGCTAGTGGCCCCCAAGCCGGAAACACCATATATTTT.